This T cell receptor (beta chain) was sequenced during a study of T-cell memory formation after mild COVID-19. Study-level results: Pre-infection memory contained some responding clones, which suggested that cross-reactive memory had joined.

This clonotype was seen a few times. Its target is not known. Using its own MiXCR run on the 5' RACE reads, TCRdb lists one record per CDR3 protein. In the table there are 250,000 to 300,000 distinct CDR3 sequences, about 17% of which are singletons. V lost 2 bases and J lost 8; bases outside the gene matches: 8. The CDR3 contains 14 residues. CDR1 and CDR2 (germline): MGHRA, YSYEKL. The clonotype was recovered from a man younger than 35 who had mild COVID-19 (a few samples of this study predate the infection). Cell type and time point are not known. This chain connects TRBV4-1 to TRBJ1-1; TRBD1 aligns across 7 bases. The sequencing input was PBMCs or a T cell subset sorted from them (not recorded which). The CDR3 coding sequence is TGCGCCAGCAGCCAAAGACAGGGCGGGTGGGAAGCTTTCTTT. Residues: CASSQRQGGWEAFF.